The following is a TCR beta chain sequence with its context. Clones were read by immunoSEQ multiplex PCR, and TCRdb kept only the in-frame ones, dropping some. The sample gives tens of thousands of clones, around 92% of which show up once; around 3.1% is in the top ten. The data are from a study of blood T cell repertoires in COVID-19. Looking at the study overall: The United States, Italy and Spain were the sources of the acute and convalescent COVID-19 samples. From T cells, B-cell-depleted T cells, or PBMCs came the material, which was cDNA or gDNA.

The TCR was taken from a woman in her 70s with active COVID-19. Sample: peripheral blood.

The CDR3 DNA follows: TGTGCCAGCAGCCACCAAGCTCGACTGGAGAACACCGGGGAGCTGTTTTTT. It is translated as CASSHQARLENTGELFF. J is TRBJ2-2 and V is TRBV7-9; D not certain. The CDR3 is 17 amino acids. The ends were cut back, 5 bases at V and 1 base at J, with 17 bases in the middle. From germline, CDR1 is SEHNR and CDR2 FQNEAQ (reference sequence).